This T cell receptor beta chain is from a study of CD8+ T cells in alopecia areata. Study-wide context: Treated patients received severity scores based on the percentage of scalp area affected.

Study-wide findings and caveats: Sequence data from scalp samples additionally include resident alphabeta T cells of normal skin.

Noted treatment: oral pan-JAK inhibitor, 5-10 mg twice daily. CDR1 and CDR2 from the germline V gene are MNHEY and SMNVEV (reference sequence). V gave up 6 bases and J gave up 0 bases; unmatched junction bases: 11. The CDR3 totals 16 residues. Of note for this clone: Its target is unknown.

cDNA reverse transcribed from extracted RNA served as the sequencing template. This table comes from immunoSEQ multiplex PCR, and its TCRdb copy is limited to in-frame clones, with some not included. The profile shows about 200,000 clones, approximately 57% of them singletons. The sequences come from CD4+ T cells sorted from blood, collected at week 4, from a patient treated with tofacitinib. This TCR derives from a human donor with alopecia areata. The chain links TRBV27 to TRBJ2-7, with TRBD2 matching 7 bases. In nucleotides, the CDR3 is TGTGCCAGCAGGGAGGTTGGGCGGGGGAGCTCCTACGAGCAGTACTTC. Translated: CASREVGRGSSYEQYF.